This TCR beta chain is drawn from a study of blood T cell repertoires in COVID-19. The overall study: The United States, Italy and Spain were the sources of the acute and convalescent COVID-19 samples. PBMCs, B-cell-depleted T cells, or T cells provided the cDNA or gDNA that made up the material.

V was clipped by 5 bases and J by 10 bases, with 9 bases between them. The CDR3 contains 11 residues. In germline, CDR1 is LGHNT, CDR2 FRNRAP. Original processing methods: How many nucleated cells were present was estimated from reference gene primer amplification. Only in-frame clones appear in the TCRdb table, and some are missing; sequencing was by immunoSEQ multiplex PCR. That table gives V, J and clone size, and the DNA gave D and trimming. The table includes a few hundred thousand clones, roughly nine tenths detected once. The sequencing sample was made of peripheral blood. The clonotype originates from a man aged 35-49 years who had recovered from COVID-19. The rearrangement links TRBV12-5 to TRBJ1-5; D is uncertain. In DNA, the CDR3 is TGTGCTAGTGGTCTGGGAGGACCCCAGCATTTT. Its translation is CASGLGGPQHF.